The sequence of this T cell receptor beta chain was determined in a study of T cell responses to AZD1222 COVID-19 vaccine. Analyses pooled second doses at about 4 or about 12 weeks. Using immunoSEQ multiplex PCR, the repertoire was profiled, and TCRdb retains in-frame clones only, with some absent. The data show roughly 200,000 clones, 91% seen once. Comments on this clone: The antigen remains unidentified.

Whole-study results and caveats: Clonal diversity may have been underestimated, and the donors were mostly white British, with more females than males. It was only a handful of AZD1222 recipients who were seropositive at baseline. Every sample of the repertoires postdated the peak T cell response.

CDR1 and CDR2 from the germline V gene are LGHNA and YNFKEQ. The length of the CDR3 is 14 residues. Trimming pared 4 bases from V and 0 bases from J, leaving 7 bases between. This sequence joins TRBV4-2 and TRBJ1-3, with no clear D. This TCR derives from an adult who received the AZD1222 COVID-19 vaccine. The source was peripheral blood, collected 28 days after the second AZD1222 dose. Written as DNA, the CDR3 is TGTGCCAGCAGCCGTGACAACTCTGGAAACACCATATATTTT. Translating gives CASSRDNSGNTIYF.